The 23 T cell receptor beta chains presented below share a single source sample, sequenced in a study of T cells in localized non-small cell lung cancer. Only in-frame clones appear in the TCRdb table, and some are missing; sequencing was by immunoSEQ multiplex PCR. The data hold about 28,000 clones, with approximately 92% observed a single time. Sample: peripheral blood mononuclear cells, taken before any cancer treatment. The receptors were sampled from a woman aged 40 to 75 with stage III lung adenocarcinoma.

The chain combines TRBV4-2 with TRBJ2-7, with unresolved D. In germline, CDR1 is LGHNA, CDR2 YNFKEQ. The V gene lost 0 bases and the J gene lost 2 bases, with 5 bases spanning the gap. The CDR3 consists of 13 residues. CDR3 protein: CASSQDRTYEQYF. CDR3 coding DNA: TGTGCCAGCAGCCAAGATCGAACCTACGAGCAGTACTTC.

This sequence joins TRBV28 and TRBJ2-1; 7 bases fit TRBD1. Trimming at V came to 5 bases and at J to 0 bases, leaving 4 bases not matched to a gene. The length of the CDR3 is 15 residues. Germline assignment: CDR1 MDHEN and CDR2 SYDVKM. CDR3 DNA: TGTGCCAGCAGTCTCGACAGGGACTCCTACAATGAGCAGTTCTTC. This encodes CASSLDRDSYNEQFF.

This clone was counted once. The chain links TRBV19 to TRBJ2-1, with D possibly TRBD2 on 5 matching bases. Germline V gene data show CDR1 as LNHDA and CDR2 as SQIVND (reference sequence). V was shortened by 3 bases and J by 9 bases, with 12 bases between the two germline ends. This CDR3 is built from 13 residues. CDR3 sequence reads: CASSIISSGEQFF. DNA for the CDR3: TGTGCCAGTAGTATTATATCCAGCGGTGAGCAGTTCTTC.

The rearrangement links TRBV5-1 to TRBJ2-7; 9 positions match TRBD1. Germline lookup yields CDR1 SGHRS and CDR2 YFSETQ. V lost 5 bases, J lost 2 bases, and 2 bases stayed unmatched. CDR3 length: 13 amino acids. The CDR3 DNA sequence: TGCGCCAGCAGGTGGACAGGGGCCTACGAGCAGTACTTC. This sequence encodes CASRWTGAYEQYF.

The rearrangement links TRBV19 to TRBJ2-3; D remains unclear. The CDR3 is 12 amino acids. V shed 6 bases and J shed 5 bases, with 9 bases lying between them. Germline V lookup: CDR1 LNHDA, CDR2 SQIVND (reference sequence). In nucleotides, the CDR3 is TGTGCCAGTAGCCTCGCGGAAGATACGCAGTATTTT. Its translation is CASSLAEDTQYF. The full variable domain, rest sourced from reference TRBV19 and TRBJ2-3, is DGGITQSPKYLFRKEGQNVTLSCEQNLNHDAMYWYRQDPGQGLRLIYYSQIVNDFQKGDIAEGYSVSREKKESFPLTVTSAQKNPTAFYLCASSLAEDTQYFGPGTRLTVL.

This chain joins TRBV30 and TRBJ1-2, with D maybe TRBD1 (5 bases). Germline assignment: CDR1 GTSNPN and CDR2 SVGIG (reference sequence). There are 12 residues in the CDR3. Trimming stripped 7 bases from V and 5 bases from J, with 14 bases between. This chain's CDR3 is CASSRDGYGYTF. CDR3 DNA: TGTGCCTCTTCACGGGACGGTTATGGCTACACCTTC.

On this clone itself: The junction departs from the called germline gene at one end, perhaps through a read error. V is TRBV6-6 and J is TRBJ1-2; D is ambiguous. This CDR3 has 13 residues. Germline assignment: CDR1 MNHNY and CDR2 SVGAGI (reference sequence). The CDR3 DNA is TGTGCCAGCGGTTACGCCGACTCCTATGGCTACACCTTC. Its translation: CASGYADSYGYTF.

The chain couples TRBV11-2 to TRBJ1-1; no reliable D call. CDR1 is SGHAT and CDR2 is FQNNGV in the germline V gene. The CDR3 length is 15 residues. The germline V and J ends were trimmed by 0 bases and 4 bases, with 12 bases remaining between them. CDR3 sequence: CASSLETGYGTEAFF. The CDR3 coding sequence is TGTGCCAGCAGCTTAGAGACTGGTTATGGCACTGAAGCTTTCTTT.

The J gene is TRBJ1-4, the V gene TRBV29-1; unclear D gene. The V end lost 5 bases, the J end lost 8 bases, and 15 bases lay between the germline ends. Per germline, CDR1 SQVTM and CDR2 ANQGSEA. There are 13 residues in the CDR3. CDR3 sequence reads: CSVSLGSFEKLFF. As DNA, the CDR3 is TGCAGCGTTTCACTGGGGTCTTTCGAAAAACTGTTTTTT.

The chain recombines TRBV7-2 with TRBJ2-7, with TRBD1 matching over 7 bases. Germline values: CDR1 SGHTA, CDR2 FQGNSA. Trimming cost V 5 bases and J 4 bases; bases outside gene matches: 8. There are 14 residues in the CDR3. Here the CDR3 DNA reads TGTGCCAGCAGCCCCCCCCCACAGGGGTACGAGCAGTACTTC. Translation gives CASSPPPQGYEQYF.

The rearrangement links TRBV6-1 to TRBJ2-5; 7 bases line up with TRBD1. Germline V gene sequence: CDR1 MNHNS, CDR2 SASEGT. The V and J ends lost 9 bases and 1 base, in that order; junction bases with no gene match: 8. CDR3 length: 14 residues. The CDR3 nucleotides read TGTGCCAGTTACCTTGGGACAGTCCAAGAGACCCAGTACTTC. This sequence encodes CASYLGTVQETQYF.

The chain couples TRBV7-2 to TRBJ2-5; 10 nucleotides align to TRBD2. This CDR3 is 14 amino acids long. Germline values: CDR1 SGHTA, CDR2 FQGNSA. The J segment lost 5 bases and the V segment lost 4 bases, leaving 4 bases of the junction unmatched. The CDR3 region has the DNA TGTGCCAGCAGCTCTAGCGGGGGTCGGGAGACCCAGTACTTC. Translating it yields CASSSSGGRETQYF.

The CDR3 DNA reads as TGTGCCAGCAGCTTATCGGGGGGCACTGAAGCTTTCTTT. It encodes CASSLSGGTEAFF. This sequence joins TRBV7-9 and TRBJ1-1; perhaps TRBD1 as D (5 bases). This CDR3 region has 13 residues. Between the trimmed V and J ends, which lost 2 bases and 4 bases, there was a span of 8 bases. CDR1 SEHNR and CDR2 FQNEAQ come from the germline V gene (reference sequence).

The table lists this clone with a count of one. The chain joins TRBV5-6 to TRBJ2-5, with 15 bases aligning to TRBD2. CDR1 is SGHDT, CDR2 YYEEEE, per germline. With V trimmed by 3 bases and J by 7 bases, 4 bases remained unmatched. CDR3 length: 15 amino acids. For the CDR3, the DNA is TGTGCCAGCAGCTGGGGACTAGCGGGGGGCGTGACCCAGTACTTC. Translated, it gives CASSWGLAGGVTQYF.

The CDR3 DNA reads as TGTGCCAGCAGCTTGTCTACCTTACAAGATACGCAGTATTTT. Protein sequence: CASSLSTLQDTQYF. The chain uses TRBV11-2 and TRBJ2-3, with D uncertain. Germline CDR1 reads SGHAT; CDR2 reads FQNNGV. The CDR3 has 14 residues. The germline V and J ends were trimmed by 3 bases and 5 bases, with 12 bases remaining between them.

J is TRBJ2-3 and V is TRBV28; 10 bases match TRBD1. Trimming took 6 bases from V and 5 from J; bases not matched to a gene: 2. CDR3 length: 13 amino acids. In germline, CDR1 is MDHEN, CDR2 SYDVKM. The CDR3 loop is CASSWDRGDTQYF. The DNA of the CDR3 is TGTGCCAGCAGCTGGGACAGGGGAGATACGCAGTATTTT.

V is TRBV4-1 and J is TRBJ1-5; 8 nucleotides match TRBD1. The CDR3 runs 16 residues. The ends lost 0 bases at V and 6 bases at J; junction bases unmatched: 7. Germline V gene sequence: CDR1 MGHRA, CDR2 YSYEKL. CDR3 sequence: CASSQDQGAHGQPQHF. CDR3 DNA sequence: TGCGCCAGCAGCCAAGATCAGGGGGCGCACGGTCAGCCCCAGCATTTT.

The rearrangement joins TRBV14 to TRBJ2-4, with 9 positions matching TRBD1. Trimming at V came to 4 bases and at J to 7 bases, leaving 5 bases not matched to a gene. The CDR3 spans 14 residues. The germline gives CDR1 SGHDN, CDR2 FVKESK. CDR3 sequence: CASSLTGGGNIQYF. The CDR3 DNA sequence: TGTGCCAGCAGCCTTACAGGGGGCGGGAACATTCAGTACTTC.

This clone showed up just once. In DNA, the CDR3 is TGTGCCTGGGGAGGGGGATACGAGCAGTACTTC. It is translated as CAWGGGYEQYF. The chain recombines TRBV30 with TRBJ2-7; D is perhaps TRBD1 or TRBD2 (6 bases each). The CDR3 runs to 11 residues. Between the trimmed V and J ends, which lost 5 bases and 4 bases, there was a span of 9 bases. Germline V gene lookup returns CDR1 GTSNPN and CDR2 SVGIG (reference sequence). Full variable domain (rest looked up from reference TRBV30 and TRBJ2-7): SQTIHQWPATLVQPVGSPLSLECTVEGTSNPNLYWYRQAAGRGLQLLFYSVGIGQISSEVPQNLSASRPQDRQFILSSKKLLLSDSGFYLCAWGGGYEQYFGPGTRLTVT.

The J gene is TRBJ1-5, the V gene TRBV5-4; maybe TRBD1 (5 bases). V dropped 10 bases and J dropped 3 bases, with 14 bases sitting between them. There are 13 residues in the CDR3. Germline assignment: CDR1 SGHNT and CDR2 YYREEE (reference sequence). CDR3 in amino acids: CAASQGLNQPQHF. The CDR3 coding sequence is TGTGCCGCCAGTCAGGGACTCAATCAGCCCCAGCATTTT.

CDR3 sequence reads: CASSLFSYEQYF. In nucleotides, the CDR3 is TGTGCCAGCAGCTTGTTCAGCTACGAGCAGTACTTC. The chain is built from TRBV5-5 and TRBJ2-7; D is uncertain. V shed 1 base and J shed 3 bases, with 5 bases lying between them. The CDR3 has 12 amino acids. CDR1 SGHKS and CDR2 YYEKEE come from the germline V gene (reference sequence).

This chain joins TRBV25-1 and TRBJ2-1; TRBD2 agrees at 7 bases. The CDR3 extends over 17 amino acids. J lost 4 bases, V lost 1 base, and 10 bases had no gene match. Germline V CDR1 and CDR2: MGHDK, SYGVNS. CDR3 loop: CASSESGSGLGYNEQFF. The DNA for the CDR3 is TGTGCCAGCAGTGAATCGGGTAGCGGGTTGGGTTACAATGAGCAGTTCTTC. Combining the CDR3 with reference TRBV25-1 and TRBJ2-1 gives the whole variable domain EADIYQTPRYLVIGTGKKITLECSQTMGHDKMYWYQQDPGMELHLIHYSYGVNSTEKGDLSSESTVSRIRTEHFPLTLESARPSHTSQYLCASSESGSGLGYNEQFFGPGTRLTVL.

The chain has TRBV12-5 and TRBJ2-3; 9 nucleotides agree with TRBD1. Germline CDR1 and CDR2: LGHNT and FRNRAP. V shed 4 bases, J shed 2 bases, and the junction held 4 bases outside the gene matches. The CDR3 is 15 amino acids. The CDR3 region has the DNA TGTGCTAGTGGTTGGGGACAGGGCTTCACAGATACGCAGTATTTT. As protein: CASGWGQGFTDTQYF.